These T cell receptor beta chains were read from a single sample in a study of control samples from healthy donors and cancer patients. Sequencing used immunoSEQ multiplex PCR; TCRdb keeps in-frame clones, though not all of them. The profile shows 260,000 or so clones, about 80% of them singletons. Material: PBMCs. Every receptor here comes from an older woman with lung cancer. Each CDR3 is given with its conserved first and last residue. Each record gives: V gene, CDR3 length, clone size, D gene, J gene, CDR3 DNA, CDR3 protein. The D gene is left open where the match is weak. The listing skips clone size in some rows; elsewhere it reads once, few, many or a size class.

>TRBV6-5|14|.|.|TRBJ1-6
TGTGCCAGCAGTTACAGGGACCGTAGTTCACCCCTCCACTTT
CASSYRDRSSPLHF
>TRBV15|12|.|.|TRBJ2-5
TGTGCCACCAGCAGAGATCAGAAGACCCAGTACTTC
CATSRDQKTQYF
>TRBV28|14|.|TRBD1|TRBJ1-2
TGTGCCAGCAGGACGGGACAGTTAGTCTATGGCTACACCTTC
CASRTGQLVYGYTF
>TRBV19|14|few|.|TRBJ1-3
TGTGCCAGTACGGCGGGCAGCTCTGGAAACACCATATATTTT
CASTAGSSGNTIYF
>TRBV10-3|15|once|.|TRBJ1-6
TGTGCCATCAAGCAGGGTGAAGCCTATAATTCACCCCTCCACTTT
CAIKQGEAYNSPLHF
>TRBV5-1|14|.|.|TRBJ1-1
TGCGCCAGCAGCTTCGGAGACAGGAACACTGAAGCTTTCTTT
CASSFGDRNTEAFF
>TRBV7-3|15|.|.|TRBJ1-2
TGTGCCAGCAGCTCAGTGTCGGGGGGAATAGATGGCTACACCTTC
CASSSVSGGIDGYTF
>TRBV28|14|few|TRBD1|TRBJ1-4
TGTGCCAGCACCAGACCAGGGGGGAGTGAAAAACTGTTTTTT
CASTRPGGSEKLFF
>TRBV12-2|11|.|.|TRBJ2-5
TGTGCAAGTCGCTTAGAAGAGACCCAGTACTTC
CASRLEETQYF
>TRBV7-2|14|once|.|TRBJ1-1
TGTGCCAGCACCCCGGAAAATGAGATGACTGAAGCTTTCTTT
CASTPENEMTEAFF
>TRBV5-1|16|.|TRBD1|TRBJ2-5
TGCGCCAGCAGCTTTAGGACAGGGGGGCGGATTGAGACCCAGTACTTC
CASSFRTGGRIETQYF
>TRBV6-5|13|.|.|TRBJ1-2
TGTGCCAGTACAACGGGGGAAGCCTATGGCTACACCTTC
CASTTGEAYGYTF
>TRBV7-9|14|.|.|TRBJ1-4
TGTGCCAGCAGCTTAAGACAAACTAATGAAAAACTGTTTTTT
CASSLRQTNEKLFF
>TRBV18|16|.|.|TRBJ1-3
TGTGCCAGCTCACCCATGGCAGGGGTCTCTGGAAACACCATATATTTT
CASSPMAGVSGNTIYF
>TRBV4-2|13|.|TRBD2|TRBJ2-7
TGTGCCAGCAGTGGACTAGCGGGCGGCGAGCAGTACTTC
CASSGLAGGEQYF
>TRBV11-1|14|once|TRBD2|TRBJ2-5
TGTGCCAGCAGCCCAGCGGGGGGTAAAGAGACCCAGTACTTC
CASSPAGGKETQYF
>TRBV2|11|few|.|TRBJ2-7
TGTGCCAGCAGTGAATATAACGAGCAGTACTTC
CASSEYNEQYF
>TRBV19|14|.|.|TRBJ2-2
TGTGCCAGTAGTATAGTCTCAACCACCGGGGAGCTGTTTTTT
CASSIVSTTGELFF
>TRBV24-1|16|.|TRBD1|TRBJ2-5
TGTGCCACCAGTGATCAACAGGGGGCGACCTGGGAGACCCAGTACTTC
CATSDQQGATWETQYF
>TRBV7-3|16|.|TRBD2|TRBJ2-1
TGTGCCAGCAGCTTAGGGTCGGGAGGTTCCTACAATGAGCAGTTCTTC
CASSLGSGGSYNEQFF
>TRBV5-8|13|.|.|TRBJ2-1
TGTGCCAGCAGCTTGTCCCTCTACAATGAGCAGTTCTTC
CASSLSLYNEQFF
>TRBV27|14|.|.|TRBJ2-3
TGTGCCAGCAGTCTAACAGGGAACACAGATACGCAGTATTTT
CASSLTGNTDTQYF
>TRBV27|14|.|.|TRBJ2-7
TGTGCCAGCAGATCAGGTGGGGGGCCCTACGAGCAGTACTTC
CASRSGGGPYEQYF
>TRBV12-3/TRBV12-4|13|.|.|TRBJ1-2
TGTGCCAGCAGTTTCGACGGGAAGTATGGCTACACCTTC
CASSFDGKYGYTF
>TRBV6-1|15|few|.|TRBJ1-6
TGTGCCAGCAGTGACGACGGGGCCCTGGATTCACCCCTCCACTTT
CASSDDGALDSPLHF
>TRBV6-2/TRBV6-3|13|.|TRBD1|TRBJ2-1
TGTGCCAGCAGTAAGACAGGGGGCAATGAGCAGTTCTTC
CASSKTGGNEQFF